Listed below are T cell receptor beta chains from one sample, sequenced in a study of Graves' ophthalmopathy and Graves' hyperthyroidism. TCRdb used MiXCR to reprocess the multiplex PCR reads, holding one entry per CDR3 protein. Here the sample spans over a million distinct CDR3 sequences, roughly two fifths being singletons. The sequencing sample was made of peripheral blood or thyroid tissue (not recorded which). The receptors were sampled from an adult man with Graves' hyperthyroidism. Both conserved end residues are part of each CDR3. The D gene is left open where the match is weak. Clone size, where shown, is once, few, many, or a class for clones that have expanded.

v_gene	d_gene	len	abundance	j_gene	CDR3aa	CDR3nt
TRBV7-8	TRBD2	16	.	TRBJ2-5	CASSLHTSGGVETQYF	TGTGCCAGCAGCTTGCACACTAGCGGGGGGGTCGAGACCCAGTACTTC
TRBV19	.	12	many	TRBJ1-5	CASTDRNQPQHF	TGTGCCAGTACTGACAGGAATCAGCCCCAGCATTTT
TRBV7-9	.	14	.	TRBJ1-6	CASSRGPDRGPLHF	TGTGCCAGCAGCCGCGGGCCCGATCGGGGACCCCTCCACTTT
TRBV12-3/TRBV12-4	.	14	few	TRBJ2-7	CASSLWGSIVEQYF	TGTGCCAGCAGTCTATGGGGTTCTATAGTGGAGCAGTACTTC
TRBV20-1	TRBD2	13	many	TRBJ2-7	CSAPSGGLGEQYF	TGCAGTGCCCCTAGCGGGGGACTCGGAGAGCAGTACTTC
TRBV5-1	.	16	many	TRBJ1-2	CASSLEGPDANYGYTF	TGCGCCAGCAGCTTGGAGGGACCGGACGCCAACTATGGCTACACCTTC
TRBV20-1	.	13	few	TRBJ2-5	CSASPGVGETQYF	TGCAGTGCGAGTCCAGGGGTTGGAGAGACCCAGTACTTC
TRBV10-2	TRBD2	17	few	TRBJ2-7	CASRPLGGTGEGYEQYF	TGCGCCAGCCGGCCTTTAGGAGGCACCGGGGAGGGTTACGAGCAGTACTTC
TRBV14	TRBD1	15	few	TRBJ2-5	CASSLRTGALGTQYF	TGTGCCAGCAGCCTTAGGACAGGGGCCCTAGGGACCCAGTACTTC
TRBV2	.	15	.	TRBJ1-1	CASSPIQGKDTEAFF	TGTGCCAGCAGTCCTATACAGGGCAAAGACACTGAAGCTTTCTTT
TRBV12-3/TRBV12-4	.	14	.	TRBJ2-5	CASTLGSSPETQYF	TGTGCCAGCACCCTCGGGTCGTCTCCGGAGACCCAGTACTTC
TRBV7-8	TRBD1	15	.	TRBJ1-1	CASRSGTGEIAEAFF	TGTGCCAGCAGGTCTGGGACAGGGGAAATCGCTGAAGCTTTCTTT
TRBV28	.	15	few	TRBJ2-7	CASSFPGAGSYEQYF	TGTGCCAGCAGTTTCCCAGGGGCCGGGTCCTACGAGCAGTACTTC
TRBV7-6	TRBD1	15	.	TRBJ2-2	CASRKNRGNTGELFF	TGTGCCAGCAGGAAGAACAGGGGCAACACCGGGGAGCTGTTTTTT
TRBV5-1	TRBD2	12	.	TRBJ2-5	CASSFKRGAQYF	TGCGCCAGCAGCTTCAAGCGGGGGGCCCAGTACTTC
TRBV6-6	.	19	.	TRBJ2-5	CASSYGTKGYNRDQETQYF	TGTGCCAGCAGTTACGGTACAAAGGGTTACAATAGGGACCAAGAGACCCAGTACTTC
TRBV20-1	TRBD1	16	.	TRBJ1-5	CSARAPVTGSNQPQHF	TGCAGTGCTAGAGCTCCCGTGACAGGGAGCAATCAGCCCCAGCATTTT
TRBV7-8	TRBD2	15	many	TRBJ2-2	CASSSRAGSLGELFF	TGTGCCAGCAGCAGCCGAGCGGGATCATTGGGGGAGCTGTTTTTT
TRBV6-5	TRBD1	16	.	TRBJ2-2	CASSYFGTGNTGELFF	TGTGCCAGCAGTTACTTCGGGACAGGGAACACCGGGGAGCTGTTTTTT
TRBV6-5	.	16	many	TRBJ2-6	CASSYFLGVGANVLTF	TGTGCCAGCAGTTACTTCCTAGGGGTCGGGGCCAACGTCCTGACTTTC
TRBV20-1	TRBD1	13	many	TRBJ1-5	CSANWDRVESQHF	TGCAGTGCGAATTGGGACAGGGTAGAGTCCCAGCATTTT
TRBV7-2	TRBD1	18	.	TRBJ2-3	CASRYGDRGRVRTDTQYF	TGTGCCAGCAGATATGGGGACAGGGGCCGTGTTCGCACAGATACGCAGTATTTT
TRBV9	.	13	few	TRBJ2-2	CASSVVPTGELFF	TGTGCCAGCAGCGTAGTCCCCACCGGGGAGCTGTTTTTT
TRBV28	.	17	few	TRBJ2-2	CASSSRVGRPNTGELFF	TGTGCCAGCAGTTCTAGAGTTGGACGGCCGAACACCGGGGAGCTGTTTTTT
TRBV2	.	15	.	TRBJ1-6	CANTAGNTRYSPLHF	TGTGCCAACACTGCCGGCAATACTCGATATTCACCCCTCCACTTT
TRBV11-2	.	14	many	TRBJ2-7	CASSLEGPRAAQYF	TGTGCCAGCAGCTTAGAGGGACCGCGCGCTGCGCAGTACTTC
TRBV7-8	.	14	many	TRBJ2-7	CASRPGTGPYEQYF	TGTGCCAGCAGACCGGGGACTGGCCCCTACGAGCAGTACTTC
TRBV19	.	15	few	TRBJ1-1	CASSSLAGRHTEAFF	TGTGCCAGTAGTTCCCTCGCAGGGAGGCACACTGAAGCTTTCTTT
TRBV29-1	TRBD2	18	.	TRBJ2-2	CSGQTSGGPIANTGELFF	TGCAGCGGCCAGACTAGCGGGGGCCCTATTGCGAACACCGGGGAGCTGTTTTTT
TRBV24-1	.	14	many	TRBJ2-7	CATSDPGLFHEQYF	TGTGCCACCAGTGATCCCGGTCTGTTCCACGAGCAGTACTTC
TRBV7-2	TRBD2	16	many	TRBJ2-5	CASNLELAGSQETQYF	TGTGCCAGCAACTTGGAACTAGCGGGAAGCCAAGAGACCCAGTACTTC
TRBV19	.	14	.	TRBJ1-1	CASMRRGSGTEAFF	TGTGCCAGTATGCGGAGGGGGTCAGGCACTGAAGCTTTCTTT
TRBV20-1	.	13	once	TRBJ1-2	CSARGHGEYGYTF	TGCAGTGCGAGAGGACACGGGGAATATGGCTACACCTTC
TRBV9	TRBD1	19	few	TRBJ1-3	CASSPMGQKSVNSGNTIYF	TGTGCCAGCAGCCCTATGGGACAGAAGAGCGTTAACTCTGGAAACACCATATATTTT
TRBV24-1	.	12	many	TRBJ1-1	CATSDAGVEAFF	TGTGCCACCAGTGATGCAGGAGTCGAAGCTTTCTTT
TRBV15	.	14	.	TRBJ2-2	CATSRDTNTGELFF	TGTGCCACCAGCAGAGACACAAACACCGGGGAGCTGTTTTTT
TRBV12-3/TRBV12-4	TRBD1	11	many	TRBJ1-1	CASRVQGSAFF	TGTGCCAGCAGGGTACAGGGGTCAGCTTTCTTT